This record concerns one TCR beta chain sequence. This entry comes from a study of patients and donors after allogeneic stem cell transplantation. In TCRdb, the RT-PCR reads were re-called with MiXCR into one record per CDR3 protein. This table has around 150,000 distinct CDR3 sequences, over 35% appearing once. CDR1 LGHNA and CDR2 YNFKEQ come from the germline V gene. V was trimmed by 4 bases and J by 1 base, leaving 14 bases between them. The CDR3 totals 15 residues. Sequencing was done on a sample of blood, either unsorted or a sorted T cell fraction (not recorded which). The V gene is TRBV4-2, the J gene TRBJ2-7; no reliable D call. The sequence came from a human donor who was either an allogeneic HSCT recipient or a stem cell or donor lymphocyte infusion donor (not recorded which). It is not recorded whose cells these are; they may come from a transplant donor. The chain's CDR3 is CASSLGASPSYEQYF. For the CDR3, the DNA is TGTGCCAGCAGCCTAGGAGCCTCACCTTCCTACGAGCAGTACTTC.